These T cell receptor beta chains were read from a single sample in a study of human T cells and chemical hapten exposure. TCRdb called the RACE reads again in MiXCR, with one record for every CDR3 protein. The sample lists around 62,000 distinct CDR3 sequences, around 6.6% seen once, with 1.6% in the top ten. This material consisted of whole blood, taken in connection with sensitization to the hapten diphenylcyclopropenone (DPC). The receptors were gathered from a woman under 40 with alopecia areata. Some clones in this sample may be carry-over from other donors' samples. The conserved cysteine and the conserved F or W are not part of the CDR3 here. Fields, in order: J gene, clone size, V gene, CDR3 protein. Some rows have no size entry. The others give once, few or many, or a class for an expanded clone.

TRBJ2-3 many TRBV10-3 AIKPGQGTDTQY
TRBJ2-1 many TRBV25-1 ASSEYWRGEQF
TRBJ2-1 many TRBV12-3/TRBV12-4 ASSTGGPSYNEQF
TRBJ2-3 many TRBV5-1 ASSFSGGSSTDTQY
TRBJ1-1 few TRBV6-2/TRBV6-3 ASRPDGLSAEAF
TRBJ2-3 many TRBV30 AWRAQDRTDTQY
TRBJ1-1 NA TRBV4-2 ASSQDRPENTEAF
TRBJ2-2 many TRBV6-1 ASSGGSDTGELF
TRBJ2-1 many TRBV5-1 ASSLWEGSDEQF
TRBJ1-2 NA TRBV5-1 ASSLASGNGYT
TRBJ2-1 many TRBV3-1 ASSQEVGGGLHYNEQF
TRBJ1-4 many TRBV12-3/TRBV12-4 ASSPGGGNAQRGMF
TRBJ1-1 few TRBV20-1 SASMGNTEAF
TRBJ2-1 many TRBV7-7 ASSLGRGVNEQF
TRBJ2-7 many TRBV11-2 ASSLGLGPYEQY
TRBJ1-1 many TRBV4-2 ASSQGSGGWHTEAF
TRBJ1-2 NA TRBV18 ASSPPGQGIYGYT
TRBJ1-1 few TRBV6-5 ASSYGGSNTEAF
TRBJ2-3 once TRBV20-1 SAPSRVSTDTQY
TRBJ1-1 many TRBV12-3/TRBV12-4 ASSFMRSGQMRNTEAF
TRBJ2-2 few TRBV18 ASSPPTGGNTGELF
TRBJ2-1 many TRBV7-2 ASSPWTINNEQF
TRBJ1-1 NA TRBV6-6 ASTEDRAEDEAL
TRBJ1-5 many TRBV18 ASSPPYSNQPQH
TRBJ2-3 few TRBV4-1 ASSQWDRVTEDTQY
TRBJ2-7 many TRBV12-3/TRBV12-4 ASSLRESAYEQY
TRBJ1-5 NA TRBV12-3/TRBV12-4 ASSDRGQPQH
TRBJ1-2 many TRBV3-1 ASSQAWFVV